A single sample is the source of the 19 T cell receptor beta chains below, sequenced in a study of cytomegalovirus exposure and HLA in healthy donors. 13 Jbeta primers and 60 Vbeta primers were used for the PCR. Clones were read by immunoSEQ multiplex PCR, and TCRdb kept only the in-frame ones, dropping some. The sample lists 90,000 to 150,000 clones; around three quarters were seen once. The sample taken for sequencing was PBMCs. The receptors derive from a human donor in good health.

This chain uses TRBV6-1 with TRBJ1-1, with 9 bases fitting TRBD1. Germline V lookup: CDR1 MNHNS, CDR2 SASEGT. V lost 4 bases to trimming and J lost 4 bases; unmatched junction nucleotides: 1. CDR3 length: 13 amino acids. CDR3 nucleotide sequence: TGTGCCAGCAGTGGGGACAGGGTCACTGAAGCTTTCTTT. Translation: CASSGDRVTEAFF.

The J gene is TRBJ1-2, the V gene TRBV23-1, with TRBD1 matching 7 bases. TRBV23-1 carries the ORF label, with uncertain function. V shed 2 bases and J 0 bases; nucleotides not matched to a gene: 6. CDR3 length: 16 amino acids. CDR3 region: CASSQPDRAPNYGYTF. The CDR3 DNA follows: TGCGCCAGCAGTCAACCCGACAGGGCCCCTAACTATGGCTACACCTTC.

This clone has only a few counts. The chain has TRBV25-1 and TRBJ1-4, with D maybe TRBD1 (5 bases). V was trimmed by 4 bases and J by 10 bases, leaving 13 bases between them. Germline V gene data show CDR1 as MGHDK and CDR2 as SYGVNS. The CDR3 has 13 residues. The CDR3 DNA follows: TGTGCCAGCAGTGGTCTGGCCGGGGGAAAACTGTTTTTT. Amino acid sequence: CASSGLAGGKLFF.

The chain couples TRBV4-2 to TRBJ2-7; TRBD2 aligns across 12 bases. Unmatched junction bases numbered 11, after V lost 0 bases and J lost 2 bases. Germline values: CDR1 LGHNA, CDR2 YNFKEQ. The CDR3 is 19 residues long. The CDR3 spells CASSQDLESSGRAAYEQYF. As DNA, the CDR3 is TGTGCCAGCAGCCAAGATCTTGAGTCTAGCGGGAGGGCCGCCTACGAGCAGTACTTC.

This clone was recorded a few times. The V and J genes are TRBV4-3 and TRBJ2-2; 12 bases line up with TRBD2. The CDR3 consists of 18 residues. The germline CDR1 and CDR2 sequences are LGHNA and YSLEER. J lost 5 bases, V lost 1 base, and 8 bases had no gene match. The DNA of the CDR3 is TGCGCCAGCAGCCAAGGGCCCGCTAGCGGGGGGGCGACCGGGGAGCTGTTTTTT. Translation gives CASSQGPASGGATGELFF.

The V and J genes are TRBV30 and TRBJ1-6; 7 bases are shared with TRBD1. The CDR3 has 16 amino acids. The junction had 10 bases not matched to a gene; V was cut back by 1 base and J by 7 bases. CDR1 is GTSNPN and CDR2 is SVGIG in the germline V gene (reference sequence). The CDR3 is CAWSGPTGVSNSPLHF. CDR3 in DNA: TGTGCCTGGAGTGGCCCTACAGGGGTAAGCAATTCACCCCTCCACTTT.

The gene calls are TRBV29-1 and TRBJ1-1; D call uncertain. The CDR3 contains 14 residues. The germline V gene encodes CDR1 SQVTM and CDR2 ANQGSEA. V was clipped by 7 bases and J by 1 base, with 16 bases between them. The CDR3 sequence is CSGNKLTGNTEAFF. The DNA of the CDR3 is TGCAGCGGTAACAAGCTTACGGGGAACACTGAAGCTTTCTTT.

V gene TRBV4-2 combines with J gene TRBJ1-6; 7 bases are shared with TRBD1. J was trimmed by 4 bases and V by 2 bases; bases with no gene match: 5. There are 16 residues in the CDR3. CDR1 is LGHNA, CDR2 YNFKEQ, per germline. This CDR3 reads CASSQPDRTYNSPLHF. DNA of the CDR3: TGTGCCAGCAGCCAACCGGACAGGACTTATAATTCACCCCTCCACTTT.

Here the CDR3 reads CASSQLKGVGKAFF. The CDR3 bases are TGTGCCAGCAGCCAGTTAAAAGGAGTCGGGAAAGCTTTCTTT. The chain couples TRBV14 to TRBJ1-1; D is uncertain. Trimming cost V 3 bases and J 9 bases, with 17 bases left between them. The germline gives CDR1 SGHDN, CDR2 FVKESK. The CDR3 sequence is 14 residues long.

This chain links TRBV4-2 with TRBJ1-3; 8 nucleotides agree with TRBD1. J lost 4 bases, V lost 1 base, and 0 bases had no gene match. Germline-derived CDR1 and CDR2 are LGHNA and YNFKEQ. The CDR3 sequence is 14 residues long. CDR3 protein: CASSQGDRGNTIYF. In DNA form, the CDR3 reads TGTGCCAGCAGCCAAGGGGACAGGGGAAACACCATATATTTT.

The V gene is TRBV28, the J gene TRBJ1-1; D possibly corresponds to TRBD1 (5 bases). V was trimmed by 8 bases and J by 3 bases, leaving 13 bases between them. The CDR3 has 13 residues. The germline V gene has CDR1 MDHEN and CDR2 SYDVKM. DNA of the CDR3: TGTGCCAGCCAAGGGGTATCGGACACTGAAGCTTTCTTT. Its protein is CASQGVSDTEAFF.

The V call is TRBV6-5, the J call TRBJ1-3; 9 nucleotides match TRBD1. Germline V gene lookup returns CDR1 MNHEY and CDR2 SVGAGI. After removal of 6 bases from V and 4 bases from J, the junction contained 1 base not matched to a gene. The CDR3 length is 13 residues. Written as DNA, the CDR3 is TGTGCCAGCAGGACAGGGGGGGGAAACACCATATATTTT. Its translation is CASRTGGGNTIYF.

V gene TRBV18 combines with J gene TRBJ2-7, with D maybe TRBD1 (6 bases). The CDR3 is 14 residues long. V gave up 3 bases and J gave up 2 bases, with 11 bases separating them. Germline lookup yields CDR1 KGHSH and CDR2 LQKENI. The CDR3 DNA is TGTGCCAGCTCACCTGGGACAAGCCCCTACGAGCAGTACTTC. Its protein is CASSPGTSPYEQYF.

V and J are TRBV12-2 and TRBJ2-1; the table's D call of TRBD2 was not tested on the DNA. TRBV12-2 is labeled a pseudogene. The CDR3 extends over 15 amino acids. CDR3 DNA: TGTGCAAGTCGGTTAACTAGCGGTTCCTACAATGAGCAGTTCTTC. Its protein is CASRLTSGSYNEQFF.

This sequence joins TRBV18 and TRBJ1-5, with D unclear. Trimming left V 2 bases short and J 0 bases short, with 5 bases between. The CDR3 has 14 residues. The germline V gene encodes CDR1 KGHSH and CDR2 LQKENI. The chain's CDR3 is CASSPNGSNQPQHF. The CDR3 DNA is TGTGCCAGCTCACCAAACGGTAGCAATCAGCCCCAGCATTTT.

J is TRBJ1-6 and V is TRBV30; TRBD1 might be the D (6 bases). CDR1 and CDR2 from the germline V gene are GTSNPN and SVGIG (reference sequence). The CDR3 is made up of 13 amino acids. Trimming stripped 4 bases from V and 6 bases from J, with 10 bases between. For the CDR3, the DNA is TGTGCCTGGACACAGGGACGTAATTCACCCCTCCACTTT. Protein product: CAWTQGRNSPLHF.

The chain combines TRBV4-3 with TRBJ2-1, with 12 positions matching TRBD2. The CDR3 runs to 19 residues. The V segment lost 6 bases and the J segment 5 bases; nucleotides outside the gene matches: 17. CDR1 LGHNA and CDR2 YSLEER come from the germline V gene. The CDR3 DNA reads TGCGCCAGCAGTAAAACTAGCGGGGGGTTAGCAGTGCTGCACAATGAGCAGTTCTTC. Translated, it gives CASSKTSGGLAVLHNEQFF.

In this sample, this clone turned up once. This chain connects TRBV5-1 to TRBJ2-5; D might be TRBD1 (5 bases). The J call is uncertain, as TRBJ2-7 better fits the DNA end. Germline CDR1 and CDR2: SGHRS and YFSETQ. CDR3 length equals 14 residues. The CDR3 DNA follows: TGCGCCAGCAGCTGGGGCCCTACATCCTACGAGCAGTACTTC. Translation: CASSWGPTSYEQYF.

The chain joins TRBV4-1 to TRBJ2-3; 9 bases map to TRBD2. Per germline, CDR1 MGHRA and CDR2 YSYEKL. The V and J ends lost 4 bases and 2 bases, in that order; junction bases with no gene match: 7. There are 16 residues in the CDR3. The DNA for the CDR3 is TGCGCCAGCAGCCCCGGCCTAGCGGGACCCACAGATACGCAGTATTTT. Its translation is CASSPGLAGPTDTQYF.